This T cell receptor beta chain was sequenced for a study of identical twins. Through template switching, a universal primer site was introduced, and the cDNA contained unique molecular identifiers. One entry per CDR3 protein, called by TCRdb with MiXCR from the 5' RACE reads. The table lists some 660,000 distinct CDR3 sequences, 8.6% of them singletons. Germline values: CDR1 LNHDA, CDR2 SQIVND (reference sequence). The CDR3 runs to 14 residues. Unmatched junction bases numbered 11, after V lost 9 bases and J lost 6 bases. Healthy Caucasians, and only they, were the donors. This clonotype was seen more than once but under ten times. Another study also made use of these data, one on yellow fever vaccine responses in identical twins.

Sequenced sample: PBMCs. The source of this sequence is a woman between 18 and 30 years old in good health. This sequence joins TRBV19 and TRBJ1-5; 7 bases align to TRBD1. CDR3 protein: CASKRTGEGQPQHF. CDR3 in DNA: TGTGCCAGCAAGAGAACAGGGGAAGGTCAGCCCCAGCATTTT.